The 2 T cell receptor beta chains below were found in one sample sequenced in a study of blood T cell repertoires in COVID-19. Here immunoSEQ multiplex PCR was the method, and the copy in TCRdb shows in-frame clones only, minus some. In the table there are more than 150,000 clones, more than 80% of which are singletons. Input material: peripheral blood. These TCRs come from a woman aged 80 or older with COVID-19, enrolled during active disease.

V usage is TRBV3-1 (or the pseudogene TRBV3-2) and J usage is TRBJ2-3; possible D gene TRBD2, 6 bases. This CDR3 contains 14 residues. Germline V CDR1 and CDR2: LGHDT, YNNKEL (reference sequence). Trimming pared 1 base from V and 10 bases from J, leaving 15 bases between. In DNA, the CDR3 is TGTGCCAGCAGCCAAGGCGAACGGGAGATTGCGCAGTATTTT. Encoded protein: CASSQGEREIAQYF.

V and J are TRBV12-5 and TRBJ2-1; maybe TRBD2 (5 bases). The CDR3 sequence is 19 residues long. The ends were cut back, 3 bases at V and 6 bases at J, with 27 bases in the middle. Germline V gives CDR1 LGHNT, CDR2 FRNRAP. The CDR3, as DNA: TGTGCTAGTGGTTTTCCCGACTTTCGGAGCAAACGTGGAGGCAATGAGCAGTTCTTC. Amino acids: CASGFPDFRSKRGGNEQFF.